This note documents a single T cell receptor beta chain sequence. This entry belongs to a study of PD-L1 blockade in urothelial cancer. Repertoires were generated with immunoSEQ multiplex PCR, while TCRdb's copy carries only in-frame clones and drops some. The sample lists approximately 45,000 clones, 82% occurring once. The CDR3 consists of 16 residues. V lost 2 bases and J 3 bases, leaving 13 bases between the germline ends. CDR1 is MRHNA and CDR2 is SNTAGT in the germline V gene. The time point denotes: pretreatment peripheral blood. J is TRBJ2-2 and V is TRBV6-4; TRBD2 is a possible D gene (5 bases). The sample consisted of PBMCs, taken around atezolizumab (anti-PD-L1) treatment. This receptor was identified in a man over 45 with urothelial cancer. CDR3 nucleotide sequence: TGTGCCAGCAGTGACCGGCGGCCGCGGGACACCGGGGAGCTGTTTTTT. Its protein is CASSDRRPRDTGELFF.